The 21 T cell receptor beta chains reported below all come from one sample, sequenced in a study of shared clonotypes between healthy human individuals. Here immunoSEQ multiplex PCR was the method, and the copy in TCRdb shows in-frame clones only, minus some. The sample includes about 2 million clones, roughly 94% seen only once; the top ten take around 1.1%. CD8 cells regarded as naive lacked CD45RO, were positively chosen for CCR7, and omitted terminally differentiated effector memory CD45RA+ cells. Sequenced material: naive CD8+ T cells sorted from blood. The receptors stem from a young man in good health.

The chain carries TRBV9 and TRBJ2-7; no clear D. Trimming took off 4 bases at V and 2 bases at J, with 19 bases between the two ends. Germline V CDR1 and CDR2: SGDLS, YYNGEE. CDR3 length: 16 residues. CDR3 bases: TGTGCCAGCAGCCCCCAGGTCAGTTCCTCCCCCTACGAGCAGTACTTC. It translates to CASSPQVSSSPYEQYF.

The chain combines TRBV4-1 with TRBJ1-2; D perhaps matches TRBD1 (6 bases). The V gene lost 1 base and the J gene lost 3 bases, with 15 bases spanning the gap. This CDR3 contains 16 residues. CDR1 and CDR2 from the germline V gene are MGHRA and YSYEKL. CDR3 residues: CASSQVGLGGDYGYTF. CDR3 bases: TGCGCCAGCAGCCAAGTGGGCTTAGGGGGGGACTATGGCTACACCTTC.

The chain is built from TRBV2 and TRBJ2-1; 12 nucleotides agree with TRBD2. CDR1 is SNHLY, CDR2 FYNNEI, per germline. The CDR3 is made up of 17 amino acids. J gave up 5 bases and V 4 bases, and 9 bases lay outside the gene matches. The CDR3 here is CASSGPSGGAYDNEQFF. CDR3 DNA sequence: TGTGCCAGCAGTGGCCCTAGCGGGGGGGCCTATGACAATGAGCAGTTCTTC.

This clone was seen a single time. The J gene is TRBJ2-2, the V gene TRBV4-1; D ambiguous. The CDR3 covers 13 residues. V was shortened by 1 base and J by 6 bases, with 6 bases between the two germline ends. CDR1 MGHRA and CDR2 YSYEKL come from the germline V gene. The CDR3 is CASSQGSAGELFF. The CDR3 DNA is TGCGCCAGCAGCCAAGGTTCGGCCGGGGAGCTGTTTTTT.

The gene calls are TRBV7-9 and TRBJ1-1; the D gene is possibly TRBD1 (5 bases). V was trimmed by 4 bases and J by 1 base, leaving 19 bases between them. This CDR3 has 17 amino acids. Germline V gene lookup returns CDR1 SEHNR and CDR2 FQNEAQ (reference sequence). The CDR3 coding sequence is TGTGCCAGCAGCTCCTGGGAGGGTAGGACACAGAACACTGAAGCTTTCTTT. This gives the protein CASSSWEGRTQNTEAFF.

This clone appeared many times. The chain employs TRBV9 and TRBJ2-5; the D is unclear. Trimming removed 3 bases at V and 2 bases at J, with 11 bases between. Germline values: CDR1 SGDLS, CDR2 YYNGEE. The CDR3 loop spans 14 amino acids. CDR3 protein: CASSDTGSQETQYF. The CDR3 region has the DNA TGTGCCAGCAGCGACACGGGCAGTCAAGAGACCCAGTACTTC.

This chain connects TRBV6-1 to TRBJ1-1; tentatively, D is TRBD1 (5 bases). The CDR3 contains 13 residues. The germline gives CDR1 MNHNS, CDR2 SASEGT. V was trimmed by 5 bases and J by 4 bases, leaving 11 bases between them. This CDR3 is CASSLTVLTEAFF. In DNA form, the CDR3 reads TGTGCCAGCAGTCTGACAGTACTCACTGAAGCTTTCTTT.

The CDR3 protein is CASSQGVAGPYEQYF. CDR3 coding DNA: TGCGCCAGCAGCCAAGGAGTTGCGGGACCCTACGAGCAGTACTTC. V gene TRBV4-1 combines with J gene TRBJ2-7; D might be TRBD2 (6 bases). The ends were cut back, 1 base at V and 2 bases at J, with 12 bases in the middle. The germline V gene has CDR1 MGHRA and CDR2 YSYEKL. The CDR3 runs to 15 residues.

The V call is TRBV4-1, the J call TRBJ1-1, with no clear D. This CDR3 is 14 amino acids long. The germline V gene encodes CDR1 MGHRA and CDR2 YSYEKL. V lost 1 base to trimming and J lost 4 bases, with 10 bases between them. DNA of the CDR3: TGCGCCAGCAGCCAAGTCCGGTCCGGCACTGAAGCTTTCTTT. This codes for CASSQVRSGTEAFF.

This chain links TRBV5-7 with TRBJ1-3; D call uncertain. TRBV5-7 is marked as an open reading frame, function uncertain. This CDR3 has 13 amino acids. The ends were cut back, 6 bases at V and 10 bases at J, with 17 bases in the middle. This CDR3 reads CASTTGRSLTIYF. As DNA, the CDR3 is TGTGCCAGCACCACCGGTCGTTCTCTAACCATATATTTT.

The chain employs TRBV4-1 and TRBJ2-2; TRBD1 might be the D (5 bases). V was clipped by 3 bases and J by 6 bases, with 11 bases between them. The CDR3 is 14 residues long. Germline-derived CDR1 and CDR2 are MGHRA and YSYEKL. In DNA form, the CDR3 reads TGCGCCAGCAGCCAGGCAGGGATTTCCGGGGAGCTGTTTTTT. Translation gives CASSQAGISGELFF.

The J gene is TRBJ2-2, the V gene TRBV13, with a weak D call TRBD1 (6 bases). V lost 5 bases, J lost 1 base, and 11 bases lay in between. This CDR3 comprises 15 residues. CDR1 and CDR2 (germline): PRHDT, FYEKMQ (reference sequence). The CDR3 protein is CASSPDRLNTGELFF. The CDR3 DNA sequence: TGTGCCAGCAGCCCAGACAGGCTGAACACCGGGGAGCTGTTTTTT. Drawing the rest from reference TRBV13 and TRBJ2-2, the complete variable domain is AAGVIQSPRHLIKEKRETATLKCYPIPRHDTVYWYQQGPGQDPQFLISFYEKMQSDKGSIPDRFSAQQFSDYHSELNMSSLELGDSALYFCASSPDRLNTGELFFGEGSRLTVL.

The chain links TRBV7-9 to TRBJ2-7, with a possible D match to TRBD1 (6 bases). V lost 5 bases, J lost 1 base, and 12 bases lay in between. The CDR3 loop spans 14 amino acids. Germline CDR1 is SEHNR and CDR2 is FQNEAQ (reference sequence). This CDR3 is CASSTSGQSYEQYF. CDR3 nucleotides: TGTGCCAGCAGCACTTCGGGACAATCCTACGAGCAGTACTTC.

This clone has only one observation. The CDR3 loop reads CAWNTGGPYEQYF. The CDR3 nucleotides read TGTGCCTGGAATACGGGAGGACCCTACGAGCAGTACTTC. The chain has TRBV30 and TRBJ2-7; 7 bases are a match to TRBD2. The CDR3 totals 13 residues. V lost 4 bases and J lost 2; bases outside the gene matches: 5. The germline gives CDR1 GTSNPN, CDR2 SVGIG (reference sequence).

This rearrangement joins TRBV5-4 to TRBJ2-7, with 7 bases fitting TRBD2. CDR1 SGHNT and CDR2 YYREEE come from the germline V gene (reference sequence). With 0 bases clipped from V and 3 bases from J, the junction kept 6 bases outside the gene matches. There are 15 residues in the CDR3. CDR3 region: CASSLDTSAYYEQYF. Here the CDR3 DNA reads TGTGCCAGCAGCTTGGATACTAGCGCATACTACGAGCAGTACTTC. Drawing the rest from reference TRBV5-4 and TRBJ2-7, the complete variable domain is ETGVTQSPTHLIKTRGQQVTLRCSSQSGHNTVSWYQQALGQGPQFIFQYYREEENGRGNFPPRFSGLQFPNYSSELNVNALELDDSALYLCASSLDTSAYYEQYFGPGTRLTVT.

V and J are TRBV30 and TRBJ2-2; D is unclear. Germline V gene sequence: CDR1 GTSNPN, CDR2 SVGIG (reference sequence). CDR3 length: 11 residues. Trimming cost V 2 bases and J 11 bases, with 9 bases left between them. CDR3 protein: CAWSFGLELFF. The DNA of the CDR3 is TGTGCCTGGAGTTTTGGTCTTGAGCTGTTTTTT.

V and J are TRBV7-6 and TRBJ1-6; 10 bases are shared with TRBD1. After removal of 1 base from V and 8 bases from J, the junction contained 2 bases not matched to a gene. The CDR3 is made up of 15 amino acids. Germline lookup yields CDR1 SGHVS and CDR2 FNYEAQ. CDR3 residues: CASSLGQGAYSPLHF. The CDR3 nucleotides are TGTGCCAGCAGCTTAGGACAGGGGGCCTATTCACCCCTCCACTTT.

On this clone itself: The sample contains more than one DNA sequence encoding this CDR3. This chain uses TRBV28 with TRBJ1-5, with D possibly matching TRBD1 (5 bases). Trimming removed 2 bases at V and 2 bases at J, with 10 bases between. Germline assignment: CDR1 MDHEN and CDR2 SYDVKM. The CDR3 has 15 residues. The CDR3 DNA reads as TGTGCCAGCAGTTTAAGGCAGGGTGGCAATCAGCCCCAGCATTTT. Its protein product is CASSLRQGGNQPQHF.

The chain joins TRBV4-1 to TRBJ2-2; unclear D gene. This CDR3 contains 13 residues. Trimming left V 0 bases short and J 6 bases short, with 5 bases between. Germline lookup yields CDR1 MGHRA and CDR2 YSYEKL. CDR3 region: CASSQESAGELFF. CDR3 bases: TGCGCCAGCAGCCAAGAATCGGCCGGGGAGCTGTTTTTT.

The V gene is TRBV10-1, the J gene TRBJ2-1; 11 bases align to TRBD2. This CDR3 has 18 amino acids. CDR1 and CDR2 from the germline V gene are WNHNN and SYGVQD (reference sequence). V was pared by 5 bases and J by 5 bases, with 14 bases of the junction left unmatched. The CDR3 is CASSSTSGRALLDNEQFF. CDR3 sequence (DNA): TGCGCCAGCAGTAGCACTAGCGGGAGAGCCCTCCTCGACAATGAGCAGTTCTTC.

This clone was detected only once. The chain recombines TRBV5-4 with TRBJ2-1; TRBD1 agrees at 10 bases. Per the germline V gene, CDR1 is SGHNT and CDR2 is YYREEE (reference sequence). The CDR3 extends over 15 amino acids. J gave up 5 bases and V 3 bases, and 5 bases lay outside the gene matches. The CDR3 nucleotides read TGTGCCAGCAGCTCTCCCGGGACAGGGGACAATGAGCAGTTCTTC. Encoded protein: CASSSPGTGDNEQFF.